The 18 T cell receptor beta chains given below trace back to one sample, sequenced in a study of radiation and T cells in renal cell carcinoma. Generated by immunoSEQ multiplex PCR, the TCRdb table keeps only in-frame clones and is missing some. The data show roughly 86,000 clones, with 85% seen just once and approximately 9.6% held by the top ten. Specified time point: blood 4 weeks post-SBRT, at nephrectomy. Treatment described: 15 Gy SBRT to primary tumor, nephrectomy 4 weeks later. Sequencing used blood, obtained from a patient whose treatment included radiotherapy and nephrectomy. These receptors were collected from a man between 45 and 60 years old with renal cell carcinoma.

The chain carries TRBV30 and TRBJ2-7, with D perhaps TRBD1 (6 bases). The CDR3 covers 11 residues. Between the trimmed V and J ends, which lost 5 bases and 3 bases, there was a span of 8 bases. The germline V gene encodes CDR1 GTSNPN and CDR2 SVGIG (reference sequence). The CDR3 bases are TGTGCCTGGGACAGGAACTACGAGCAGTACTTC. It specifies CAWDRNYEQYF.

This clone was found once. The V call is TRBV5-6, the J call TRBJ1-2; 9 bases line up with TRBD1. The V segment lost 2 bases and the J segment 8 bases; nucleotides outside the gene matches: 10. Germline assignment: CDR1 SGHDT and CDR2 YYEEEE. This CDR3 region has 15 residues. The DNA for the CDR3 is TGTGCCAGCAGCTTCTTGGGGACAGGGAGTGGCGGCTACACCTTC. Protein sequence: CASSFLGTGSGGYTF.

The CDR3 here is CASSHSNRPHYGYTF. For the CDR3, the DNA is TGCGCCAGCAGCCATTCGAACAGGCCCCACTATGGCTACACCTTC. This chain links TRBV4-3 with TRBJ1-2, with D maybe TRBD1 (5 bases). This CDR3 region has 15 residues. V lost 3 bases and J 3 bases, leaving 14 bases between the germline ends. Germline V gives CDR1 LGHNA, CDR2 YSLEER.

The V call is TRBV7-9, the J call TRBJ1-1; weak D call: TRBD1 (5 bases). The V end was cut by 7 bases, the J end by 2 bases, with 11 bases between. Germline CDR1 SEHNR, CDR2 FQNEAQ (reference sequence). The CDR3 spans 13 residues. For the CDR3, the DNA is TGTGCCAGCACCGAGGGGACCAACACTGAAGCTTTCTTT. Amino acids: CASTEGTNTEAFF.

The V gene is TRBV7-6, the J gene TRBJ2-7, with D maybe TRBD2 (6 bases). V was clipped by 5 bases and J by 1 base, with 18 bases between them. CDR1 is SGHVS, CDR2 FNYEAQ, per germline. This CDR3 is 16 amino acids long. The CDR3 spells CASSHQSWGESYEQYF. As DNA, the CDR3 is TGTGCCAGCAGCCACCAATCTTGGGGGGAGTCCTACGAGCAGTACTTC.

This clone was found a few times. This chain joins TRBV19 and TRBJ1-5; D gene uncertain. CDR3 length: 16 residues. Between the trimmed V and J ends, which lost 5 bases and 4 bases, there was a span of 18 bases. CDR1 LNHDA and CDR2 SQIVND come from the germline V gene (reference sequence). CDR3 DNA: TGTGCCAGTAGTCCAAACGCATACTCCTGGAATCAGCCCCAGCATTTT. Translated, it gives CASSPNAYSWNQPQHF.

The rearrangement links TRBV6-6 to TRBJ2-2, with D unclear. Per the germline V gene, CDR1 is MNHNY and CDR2 is SVGAGI (reference sequence). This CDR3 is 14 amino acids long. The germline V and J ends were trimmed by 2 bases and 5 bases, with 9 bases remaining between them. This CDR3 reads CASSYDPPTGELFF. Written as DNA, the CDR3 is TGTGCCAGCAGTTACGATCCTCCAACCGGGGAGCTGTTTTTT.

V is TRBV9 and J is TRBJ2-1; 7 bases fit TRBD2. The CDR3 loop spans 17 amino acids. Germline CDR1 reads SGDLS; CDR2 reads YYNGEE. V shed 4 bases, J shed 0 bases, and the junction held 10 bases outside the gene matches. The CDR3 coding sequence is TGTGCCAGCAGCACCCCAAAGCGGGATATCTCCTACAATGAGCAGTTCTTC. Amino acid sequence: CASSTPKRDISYNEQFF. The full variable domain, with the rest looked up from reference TRBV9 and TRBJ2-1, is DSGVTQTPKHLITATGQRVTLRCSPRSGDLSVYWYQQSLDQGLQFLIQYYNGEERAKGNILERFSAQQFPDLHSELNLSSLELGDSALYFCASSTPKRDISYNEQFFGPGTRLTVL.

The rearrangement links TRBV2 to TRBJ1-5; D is unresolved. This CDR3 has 13 residues. The germline gives CDR1 SNHLY, CDR2 FYNNEI. The ends were cut back, 6 bases at V and 8 bases at J, with 14 bases in the middle. CDR3 protein: CASRETTGKPQHF. The CDR3 bases are TGTGCCAGCAGGGAGACGACCGGCAAGCCCCAGCATTTT. The whole variable domain, remainder taken from reference TRBV2 and TRBJ1-5, is EPEVTQTPSHQVTQMGQEVILRCVPISNHLYFYWYRQILGQKVEFLVSFYNNEISEKSEIFDDQFSVERPDGSNFTLKIRSTKLEDSAMYFCASRETTGKPQHFGDGTRLSIL.

This sequence joins TRBV2 and TRBJ2-7; 9 bases are a match to TRBD1. Germline values: CDR1 SNHLY, CDR2 FYNNEI. This CDR3 is built from 15 residues. Trimming removed 4 bases from V and 3 bases from J; junction bases left unmatched: 7. Written as DNA, the CDR3 is TGTGCCAGCAGTGTAGGGACAGGGAACCTCTACGAGCAGTACTTC. Its translation: CASSVGTGNLYEQYF.

The rearrangement joins TRBV28 to TRBJ1-3; D gene ambiguous. The germline V gene encodes CDR1 MDHEN and CDR2 SYDVKM. Trimming left V 10 bases short and J 0 bases short, with 10 bases between. This CDR3 contains 13 residues. The chain's CDR3 is CATRASSGNTIYF. In nucleotides, the CDR3 is TGTGCCACCCGGGCGAGCTCTGGAAACACCATATATTTT.

V and J are TRBV6-1 and TRBJ2-7; D unclear. Germline CDR1 is MNHNS and CDR2 is SASEGT. V was pared by 4 bases and J by 7 bases, with 8 bases between. This CDR3 comprises 11 residues. For the CDR3, the DNA is TGTGCCAGCAGTGTTTTCTGGGAGCAGTACTTC. Protein product: CASSVFWEQYF.

This clone was observed many times. The chain links TRBV5-6 to TRBJ1-3; 9 bases fit TRBD1. CDR3 length: 15 residues. Per germline, CDR1 SGHDT and CDR2 YYEEEE. Trimming cost V 4 bases and J 3 bases; bases outside gene matches: 5. The CDR3 bases are TGTGCCAGCAGCCGGGACAGGGCGGGTGGAAACACCATATATTTT. As protein: CASSRDRAGGNTIYF.

The genes are TRBV29-1 and TRBJ2-1; D call uncertain. V was clipped by 0 bases and J by 8 bases, with 8 bases between them. From germline, CDR1 is SQVTM and CDR2 ANQGSEA. The CDR3 has 12 amino acids. CDR3 DNA sequence: TGCAGCGTTGAAGAGGTAATGGATGAGCAGTTCTTC. Translating it yields CSVEEVMDEQFF.

The chain links TRBV10-2 to TRBJ2-2; D gene uncertain. The ends were cut back, 6 bases at V and 4 bases at J, with 9 bases in the middle. Germline CDR1 is WSHSY and CDR2 is SAAADI. The CDR3 contains 13 residues. In DNA form, the CDR3 reads TGCGCCAGCAGCGCCCCGGGCACCGGGGAGCTGTTTTTT. It specifies CASSAPGTGELFF.

The J gene is TRBJ2-5, the V gene TRBV30; D remains ambiguous. V was shortened by 4 bases and J by 0 bases, with 6 bases between the two germline ends. Germline V gene lookup returns CDR1 GTSNPN and CDR2 SVGIG (reference sequence). CDR3 length: 12 amino acids. In DNA, the CDR3 is TGTGCCTGGATTGTAAACCAAGAGACCCAGTACTTC. Translating gives CAWIVNQETQYF.

The rearrangement joins TRBV9 to TRBJ2-7, with 7 bases lining up with TRBD2. Unmatched junction bases numbered 7, after V lost 0 bases and J lost 1 base. The CDR3 is made up of 16 amino acids. Per the germline V gene, CDR1 is SGDLS and CDR2 is YYNGEE. CDR3 amino acids: CASSVEAGVESYEQYF. In nucleotides, the CDR3 is TGTGCCAGCAGCGTAGAGGCGGGAGTGGAGTCCTACGAGCAGTACTTC.

The chain couples TRBV6-5 to TRBJ1-1; 7 nucleotides line up with TRBD1. CDR1 and CDR2 (germline): MNHEY, SVGAGI. V trimming: 6 bases; J trimming: 10 bases; junction bases outside the gene matches: 11. This CDR3 contains 13 residues. As DNA, the CDR3 is TGTGCCAGCAGGCGGCAGGGGGATTTTGTAGCTTTCTTT. Encoded protein: CASRRQGDFVAFF.